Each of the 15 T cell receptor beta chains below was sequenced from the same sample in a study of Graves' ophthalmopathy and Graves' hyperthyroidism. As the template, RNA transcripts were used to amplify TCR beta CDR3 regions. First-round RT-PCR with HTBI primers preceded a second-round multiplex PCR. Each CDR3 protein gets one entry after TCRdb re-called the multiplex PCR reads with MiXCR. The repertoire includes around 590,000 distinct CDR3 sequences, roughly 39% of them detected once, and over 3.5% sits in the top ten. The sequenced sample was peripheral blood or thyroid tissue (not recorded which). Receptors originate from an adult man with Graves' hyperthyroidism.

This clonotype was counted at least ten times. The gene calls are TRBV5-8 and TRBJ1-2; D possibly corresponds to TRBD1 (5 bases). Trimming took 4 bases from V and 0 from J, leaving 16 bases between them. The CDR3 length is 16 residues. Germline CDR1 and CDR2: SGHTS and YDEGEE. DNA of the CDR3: TGTGCCAGCAGCCCTGGGGCGGACACCGCTAACTATGGCTACACCTTC. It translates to CASSPGADTANYGYTF.

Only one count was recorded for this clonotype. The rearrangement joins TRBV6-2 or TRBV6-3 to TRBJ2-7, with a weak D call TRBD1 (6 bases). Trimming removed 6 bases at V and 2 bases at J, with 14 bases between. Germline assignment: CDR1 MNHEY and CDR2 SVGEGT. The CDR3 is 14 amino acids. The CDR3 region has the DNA TGTGCCAGCAGACCGGACAGTATTACCTACGAGCAGTACTTC. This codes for CASRPDSITYEQYF.

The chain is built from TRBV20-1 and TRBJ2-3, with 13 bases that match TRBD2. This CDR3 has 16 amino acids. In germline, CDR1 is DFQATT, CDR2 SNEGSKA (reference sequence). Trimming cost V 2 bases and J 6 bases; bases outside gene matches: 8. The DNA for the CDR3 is TGCAGTGCTAGAACCACTAGCGGGGGGGAGGGGGATACGCAGTATTTT. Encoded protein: CSARTTSGGEGDTQYF.

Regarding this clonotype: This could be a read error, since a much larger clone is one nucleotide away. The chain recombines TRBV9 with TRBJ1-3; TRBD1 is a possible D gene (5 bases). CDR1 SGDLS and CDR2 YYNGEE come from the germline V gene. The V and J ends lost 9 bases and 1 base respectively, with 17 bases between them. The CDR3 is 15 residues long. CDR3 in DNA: TGTGCCAAGGTGAGCCCCCGACAGTCTGGAAACACCATATATTTT. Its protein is CAKVSPRQSGNTIYF. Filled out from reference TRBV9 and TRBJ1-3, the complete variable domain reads DSGVTQTPKHLITATGQRVTLRCSPRSGDLSVYWYQQSLDQGLQFLIQYYNGEERAKGNILERFSAQQFPDLHSELNLSSLELGDSALYFCAKVSPRQSGNTIYFGEGSWLTVV.

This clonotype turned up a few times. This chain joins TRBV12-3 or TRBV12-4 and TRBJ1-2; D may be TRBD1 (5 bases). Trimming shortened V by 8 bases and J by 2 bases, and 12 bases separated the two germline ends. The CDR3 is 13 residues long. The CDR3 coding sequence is TGTGCCAGCTTCCTACGGGACAACTATGGCTACACCTTC. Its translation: CASFLRDNYGYTF.

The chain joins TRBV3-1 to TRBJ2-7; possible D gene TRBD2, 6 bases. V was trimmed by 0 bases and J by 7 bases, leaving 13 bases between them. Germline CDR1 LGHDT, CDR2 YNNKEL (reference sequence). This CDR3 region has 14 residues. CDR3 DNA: TGTGCCAGCAGCCAAGATCCGAGTGCGGGAGAGCAGTACTTC. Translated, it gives CASSQDPSAGEQYF.

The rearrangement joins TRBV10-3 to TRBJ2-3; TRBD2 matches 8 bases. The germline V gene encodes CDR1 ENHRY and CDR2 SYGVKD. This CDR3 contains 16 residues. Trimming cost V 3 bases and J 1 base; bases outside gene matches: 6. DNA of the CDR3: TGTGCCATCAGTGATCGGGGGGGCGTCGGCACAGATACGCAGTATTTT. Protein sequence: CAISDRGGVGTDTQYF.

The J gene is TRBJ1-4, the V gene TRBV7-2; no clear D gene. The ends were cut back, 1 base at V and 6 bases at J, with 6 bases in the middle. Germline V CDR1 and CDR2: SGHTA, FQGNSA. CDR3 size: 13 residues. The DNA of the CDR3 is TGTGCCAGCAGCTTAGAAGTGGATGAAAAACTGTTTTTT. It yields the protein CASSLEVDEKLFF.

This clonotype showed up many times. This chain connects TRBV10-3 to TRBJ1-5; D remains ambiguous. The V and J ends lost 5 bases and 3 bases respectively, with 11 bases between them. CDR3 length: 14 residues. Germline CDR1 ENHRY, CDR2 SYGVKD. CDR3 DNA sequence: TGTGCCATCAGTCAGAACATTGACAATCAGCCCCAGCATTTT. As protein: CAISQNIDNQPQHF.

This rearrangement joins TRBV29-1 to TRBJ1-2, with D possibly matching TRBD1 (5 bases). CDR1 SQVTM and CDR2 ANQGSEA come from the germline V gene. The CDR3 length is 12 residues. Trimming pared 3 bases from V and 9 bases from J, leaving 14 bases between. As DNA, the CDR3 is TGCAGCGTTGAGAGGGGAGCCGGCAGCTACACCTTC. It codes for CSVERGAGSYTF. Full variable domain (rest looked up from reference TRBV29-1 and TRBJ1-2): SAVISQKPSRDICQRGTSLTIQCQVDSQVTMMFWYRQQPGQSLTLIATANQGSEATYESGFVIDKFPISRPNLTFSTLTVSNMSPEDSSIYLCSVERGAGSYTFGSGTRLTVV.

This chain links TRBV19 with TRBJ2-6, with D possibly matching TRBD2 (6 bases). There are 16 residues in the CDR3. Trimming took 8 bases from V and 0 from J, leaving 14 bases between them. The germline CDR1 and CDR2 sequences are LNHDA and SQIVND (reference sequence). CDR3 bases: TGTGCCAGTCTTAACACCGGGGGCTCTGGGGCCAACGTCCTGACTTTC. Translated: CASLNTGGSGANVLTF.

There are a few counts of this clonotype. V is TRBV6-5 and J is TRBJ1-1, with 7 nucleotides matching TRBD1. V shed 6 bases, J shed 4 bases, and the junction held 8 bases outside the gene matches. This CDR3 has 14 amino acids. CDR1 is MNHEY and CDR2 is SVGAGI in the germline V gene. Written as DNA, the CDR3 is TGTGCCAGCAGCCAGCGACAGGGCCGCACTGAAGCTTTCTTT. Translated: CASSQRQGRTEAFF.

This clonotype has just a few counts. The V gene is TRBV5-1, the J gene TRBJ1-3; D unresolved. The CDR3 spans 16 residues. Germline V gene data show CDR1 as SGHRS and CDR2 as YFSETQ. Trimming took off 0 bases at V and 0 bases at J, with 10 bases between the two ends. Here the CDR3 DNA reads TGCGCCAGCAGCTTGGAGACTTTGAGCTCTGGAAACACCATATATTTT. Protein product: CASSLETLSSGNTIYF.

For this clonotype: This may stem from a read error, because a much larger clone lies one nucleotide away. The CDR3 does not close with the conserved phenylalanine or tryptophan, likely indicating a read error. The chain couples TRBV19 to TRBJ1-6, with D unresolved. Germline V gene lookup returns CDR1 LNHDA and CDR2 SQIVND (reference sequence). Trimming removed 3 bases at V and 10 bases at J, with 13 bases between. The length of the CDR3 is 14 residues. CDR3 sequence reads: CASSIHGSGSPLHL. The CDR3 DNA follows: TGTGCCAGTAGTATCCACGGGAGCGGATCACCCCTCCACTTG.

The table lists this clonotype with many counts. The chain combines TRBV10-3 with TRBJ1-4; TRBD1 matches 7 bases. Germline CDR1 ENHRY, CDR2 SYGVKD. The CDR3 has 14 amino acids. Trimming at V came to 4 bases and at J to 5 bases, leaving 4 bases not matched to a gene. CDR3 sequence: CAISGGTENEKLFF. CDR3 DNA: TGTGCCATCAGTGGCGGGACAGAGAATGAAAAACTGTTTTTT.